The rows below give T cell receptor beta chains drawn from one sample of a study of regulatory T cells in long-lasting Graves disease. MiXCR was run by TCRdb on the multiplex PCR reads, yielding one entry per CDR3 protein. Of more than 450,000 distinct CDR3 sequences listed, 12% are singletons. This same sample was also part of a study on T cells in Graves' hyperthyroidism and ophthalmopathy.

The sequencing here drew on peripheral blood mononuclear cells (PBMCs), taken at new diagnosis, from a patient treated with antithyroid drugs. Source of these receptors: a woman aged 30 to 39 with Graves disease. Both conserved end residues are part of each CDR3. The D gene is left open where the match is weak. Clone size is shown for a subset of rows, as once, few, many or a class of expanded clone.

v_gene	abundance	d_gene	j_gene	CDR3nt	CDR3aa
TRBV2	many	.	TRBJ1-3	TGTGCCAGCAGGACCCAGGGAGGGTCTGGAAACACCATATATTTT	CASRTQGGSGNTIYF
TRBV11-2	many	TRBD2	TRBJ2-2	TGTGCCAGCAGCTTTGTGAGCGGGAGCGGTTCCGCCGGGGAGCTGTTTTTT	CASSFVSGSGSAGELFF
TRBV28	many	.	TRBJ2-5	TGTGCCAGCAGTGGAAGAGGAGGGACATTCCAAGAGACCCAGTACTTC	CASSGRGGTFQETQYF
TRBV14	many	TRBD1	TRBJ2-1	TGTGCCAGCAGCCAGGTCCGGGACAGGAATAATGAGCAGTTCTTC	CASSQVRDRNNEQFF
TRBV2	many	.	TRBJ2-3	TGTGCCAGCAGTGACGGGACAATTAGCACAGATACGCAGTATTTT	CASSDGTISTDTQYF
TRBV3-1	few	.	TRBJ1-5	TGTGCCAGCAGCCAAGTTAATCATCAGCCCCAGCATTTT	CASSQVNHQPQHF
TRBV7-9	few	TRBD2	TRBJ2-1	TGTGCCAGCAGTTCAAATAGCGGGAAAGAATACAATGAGCAGTTCTTC	CASSSNSGKEYNEQFF
TRBV12-3/TRBV12-4	many	TRBD1	TRBJ2-1	TGTGCCAGCAGGGGGGGACAGGGTTTCTACAATGAGCAGTTCTTC	CASRGGQGFYNEQFF
TRBV10-3	few	.	TRBJ2-1	TGTGCCATCAGTGAGTCCACAGGGGAGCAGTTCTTC	CAISESTGEQFF
TRBV2	many	.	TRBJ1-4	TGTGCCAGCACCGACCAAGGAGGCAGTAAAGGCACTAATGAAAAACTGTTTTTT	CASTDQGGSKGTNEKLFF
TRBV3-1	.	TRBD1	TRBJ1-5	TGTGCCAGCAGCCAAGAAGACAGGGGTCAGCCCCAGCATTTT	CASSQEDRGQPQHF
TRBV18	many	TRBD1	TRBJ2-7	TGTGCCAGCTCAACGGGACAGGGGGGACTAGCCTACGAGCAGTACTTC	CASSTGQGGLAYEQYF
TRBV20-1	.	TRBD1	TRBJ2-2	TGCAGTGCTAGAGCGCTGGGTGGACAGGGGGCAACCGGGGAGCTGTTTTTT	CSARALGGQGATGELFF
TRBV30	.	TRBD2	TRBJ2-7	TGTGCCTGGAGTGTCGGGACTAGCGGGAGTGACGAGCAGTACTTC	CAWSVGTSGSDEQYF
TRBV7-9	many	.	TRBJ1-4	TGTGCCAGCAGCCCCCTTCGGACGAATGAAAAACTGTTTTTT	CASSPLRTNEKLFF
TRBV6-9	many	.	TRBJ2-5	TGTGCCAGCAGTTACGCAGGAATGGAGACCCAGTACTTC	CASSYAGMETQYF
TRBV15	.	TRBD2	TRBJ2-7	TGTGCCACCAGCAGGGAGCGGGAGGGGTACGAGCAGTACTTC	CATSREREGYEQYF
TRBV20-1	many	.	TRBJ2-5	TGCAGTGCTGTGGGGGAGACCCAGTACTTC	CSAVGETQYF
TRBV11-3	many	.	TRBJ1-2	TGTGCCAGCAGCCCCCGACAGGTCGGCGCTAACTATGGCTACACCTTC	CASSPRQVGANYGYTF
TRBV9	many	TRBD1	TRBJ1-2	TGTGCCAGCAGCGACGGACAGGGAAACTATGGCTACACCTTC	CASSDGQGNYGYTF
TRBV15	few	TRBD2	TRBJ2-7	TGTGCCACCAGTCCGGTAGCGGGTATCTCCTCCTACGAGCAGTACTTC	CATSPVAGISSYEQYF
TRBV13	many	TRBD2	TRBJ2-7	TGTGCCAGCAGCTTGAGGACTAGCGGGACCTACGAGCAGTACTTC	CASSLRTSGTYEQYF
TRBV6-5	.	TRBD2	TRBJ2-7	TGTGCCAGCAGTTACTCTGGCGGGAGGAGCTCCTACGAGCAGTACTTC	CASSYSGGRSSYEQYF